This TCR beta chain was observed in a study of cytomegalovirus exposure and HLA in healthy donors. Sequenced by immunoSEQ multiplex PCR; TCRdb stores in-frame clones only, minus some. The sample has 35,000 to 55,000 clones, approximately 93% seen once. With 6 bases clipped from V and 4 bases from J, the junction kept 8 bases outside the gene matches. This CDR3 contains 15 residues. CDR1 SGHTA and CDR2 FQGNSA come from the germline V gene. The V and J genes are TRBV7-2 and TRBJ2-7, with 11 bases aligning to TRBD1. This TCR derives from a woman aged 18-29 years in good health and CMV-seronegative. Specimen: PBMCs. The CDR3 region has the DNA TGTGCCAGCAGTCCCGGGACAGGGGGAATATACGAGCAGTACTTC. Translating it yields CASSPGTGGIYEQYF.